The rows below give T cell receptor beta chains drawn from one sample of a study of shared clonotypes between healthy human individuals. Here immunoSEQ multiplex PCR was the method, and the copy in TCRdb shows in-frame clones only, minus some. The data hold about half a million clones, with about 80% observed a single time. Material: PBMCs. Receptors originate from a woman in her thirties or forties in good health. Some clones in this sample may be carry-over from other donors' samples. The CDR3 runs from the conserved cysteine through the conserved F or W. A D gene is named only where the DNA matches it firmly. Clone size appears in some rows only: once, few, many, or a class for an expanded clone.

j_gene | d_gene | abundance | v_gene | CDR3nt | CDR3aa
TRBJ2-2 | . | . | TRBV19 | TGTGCCAGTAGTGTGGTGGGGGTGGCGAGTCCTAGCTTGGGCACCGGGGAGCTGTTTTTT | CASSVVGVASPSLGTGELFF
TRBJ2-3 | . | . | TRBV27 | TGTGCCAGCGCGGTCTACAGCCACACAGATACGCAGTATTTT | CASAVYSHTDTQYF
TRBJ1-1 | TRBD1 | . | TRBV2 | TGTGCCAGCAGGAACAGGGGGAACACTGAAGCTTTCTTT | CASRNRGNTEAFF
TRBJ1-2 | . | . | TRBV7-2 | TGTGCCAGCAGCTTAAAAATAGGCTATGGCTACACCTTC | CASSLKIGYGYTF
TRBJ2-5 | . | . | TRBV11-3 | TGTGCCAGCTCGGAAGGGGAAGAGACCCAGTACTTC | CASSEGEETQYF
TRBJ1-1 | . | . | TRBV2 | TGTGCCAGCACTCCCCGGCACAGGGAGACTGAAGCTTTCTTT | CASTPRHRETEAFF
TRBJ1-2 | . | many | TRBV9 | TGTGCCAGCAGCCTACAACCCGGGACACAACATGGCTACACCTTC | CASSLQPGTQHGYTF
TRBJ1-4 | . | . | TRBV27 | TGTGCCAGCAGTTCTCGGACAGCCCCGGGAGGGGAAAAACTGTTTTTT | CASSSRTAPGGEKLFF
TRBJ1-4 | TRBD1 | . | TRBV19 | TGTGCCAGTAGTATCGGGACAGCGAATGAAAAACTGTTTTTT | CASSIGTANEKLFF
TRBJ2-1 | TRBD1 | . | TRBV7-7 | TGTGCCAGCAGCTCGGGATCACAGGGGTACAATGAGCAGTTCTTC | CASSSGSQGYNEQFF